The following is a TCR beta chain sequence with its context. This record comes from a study of cytomegalovirus exposure and HLA in healthy donors. Germline assignment: CDR1 GTSNPN and CDR2 SVGIG (reference sequence). This CDR3 has 17 amino acids. Trimming at V came to 4 bases and at J to 2 bases, leaving 12 bases not matched to a gene. 60 Vbeta and 13 Jbeta primers were used in PCR. Produced via immunoSEQ multiplex PCR; TCRdb's table is partial and in-frame only. Of 90,000 or so clones detected, over 70% appear once; the ten largest clones hold roughly 2%. The sequencing input was PBMCs. The chain carries TRBV30 and TRBJ2-5; 11 positions agree with TRBD2. This TCR derives from a boy younger than 18 in good health and CMV-seronegative. The CDR3: CAWMAWRVAGGQETQYF. CDR3 DNA: TGTGCCTGGATGGCTTGGCGGGTAGCGGGAGGGCAAGAGACCCAGTACTTC.